This T cell receptor (beta chain) is from a study of shared clonotypes between healthy human individuals. Study results and caveats: A reduction in generation probabilities was seen for non-shared clonotypes relative to those shared by all four donors.

This clone was counted only a few times. Its antigen is still unknown. Data came from immunoSEQ multiplex PCR; TCRdb stores just in-frame clones and leaves some out. Of 1,500,000 or so clones detected, roughly 96% appear once; the ten largest clones hold roughly 1.1%. CDR1 and CDR2 (germline): MRHNA, SNTAGT. V shed 6 bases and J shed 4 bases, with 12 bases lying between them. This CDR3 contains 13 residues. The genes are TRBV6-4 and TRBJ1-1, with D perhaps matching TRBD1 (5 bases). This sequence was found in a man aged 25-45 years in good health. Sequencing was carried out using naive CD4+ T cells sorted from blood. This sample's subset: CD45RA+ positively selected. CDR3 region: CASRAGLSTEAFF. For the CDR3, the DNA is TGTGCCAGCAGGGCGGGACTTAGCACTGAAGCTTTCTTT.